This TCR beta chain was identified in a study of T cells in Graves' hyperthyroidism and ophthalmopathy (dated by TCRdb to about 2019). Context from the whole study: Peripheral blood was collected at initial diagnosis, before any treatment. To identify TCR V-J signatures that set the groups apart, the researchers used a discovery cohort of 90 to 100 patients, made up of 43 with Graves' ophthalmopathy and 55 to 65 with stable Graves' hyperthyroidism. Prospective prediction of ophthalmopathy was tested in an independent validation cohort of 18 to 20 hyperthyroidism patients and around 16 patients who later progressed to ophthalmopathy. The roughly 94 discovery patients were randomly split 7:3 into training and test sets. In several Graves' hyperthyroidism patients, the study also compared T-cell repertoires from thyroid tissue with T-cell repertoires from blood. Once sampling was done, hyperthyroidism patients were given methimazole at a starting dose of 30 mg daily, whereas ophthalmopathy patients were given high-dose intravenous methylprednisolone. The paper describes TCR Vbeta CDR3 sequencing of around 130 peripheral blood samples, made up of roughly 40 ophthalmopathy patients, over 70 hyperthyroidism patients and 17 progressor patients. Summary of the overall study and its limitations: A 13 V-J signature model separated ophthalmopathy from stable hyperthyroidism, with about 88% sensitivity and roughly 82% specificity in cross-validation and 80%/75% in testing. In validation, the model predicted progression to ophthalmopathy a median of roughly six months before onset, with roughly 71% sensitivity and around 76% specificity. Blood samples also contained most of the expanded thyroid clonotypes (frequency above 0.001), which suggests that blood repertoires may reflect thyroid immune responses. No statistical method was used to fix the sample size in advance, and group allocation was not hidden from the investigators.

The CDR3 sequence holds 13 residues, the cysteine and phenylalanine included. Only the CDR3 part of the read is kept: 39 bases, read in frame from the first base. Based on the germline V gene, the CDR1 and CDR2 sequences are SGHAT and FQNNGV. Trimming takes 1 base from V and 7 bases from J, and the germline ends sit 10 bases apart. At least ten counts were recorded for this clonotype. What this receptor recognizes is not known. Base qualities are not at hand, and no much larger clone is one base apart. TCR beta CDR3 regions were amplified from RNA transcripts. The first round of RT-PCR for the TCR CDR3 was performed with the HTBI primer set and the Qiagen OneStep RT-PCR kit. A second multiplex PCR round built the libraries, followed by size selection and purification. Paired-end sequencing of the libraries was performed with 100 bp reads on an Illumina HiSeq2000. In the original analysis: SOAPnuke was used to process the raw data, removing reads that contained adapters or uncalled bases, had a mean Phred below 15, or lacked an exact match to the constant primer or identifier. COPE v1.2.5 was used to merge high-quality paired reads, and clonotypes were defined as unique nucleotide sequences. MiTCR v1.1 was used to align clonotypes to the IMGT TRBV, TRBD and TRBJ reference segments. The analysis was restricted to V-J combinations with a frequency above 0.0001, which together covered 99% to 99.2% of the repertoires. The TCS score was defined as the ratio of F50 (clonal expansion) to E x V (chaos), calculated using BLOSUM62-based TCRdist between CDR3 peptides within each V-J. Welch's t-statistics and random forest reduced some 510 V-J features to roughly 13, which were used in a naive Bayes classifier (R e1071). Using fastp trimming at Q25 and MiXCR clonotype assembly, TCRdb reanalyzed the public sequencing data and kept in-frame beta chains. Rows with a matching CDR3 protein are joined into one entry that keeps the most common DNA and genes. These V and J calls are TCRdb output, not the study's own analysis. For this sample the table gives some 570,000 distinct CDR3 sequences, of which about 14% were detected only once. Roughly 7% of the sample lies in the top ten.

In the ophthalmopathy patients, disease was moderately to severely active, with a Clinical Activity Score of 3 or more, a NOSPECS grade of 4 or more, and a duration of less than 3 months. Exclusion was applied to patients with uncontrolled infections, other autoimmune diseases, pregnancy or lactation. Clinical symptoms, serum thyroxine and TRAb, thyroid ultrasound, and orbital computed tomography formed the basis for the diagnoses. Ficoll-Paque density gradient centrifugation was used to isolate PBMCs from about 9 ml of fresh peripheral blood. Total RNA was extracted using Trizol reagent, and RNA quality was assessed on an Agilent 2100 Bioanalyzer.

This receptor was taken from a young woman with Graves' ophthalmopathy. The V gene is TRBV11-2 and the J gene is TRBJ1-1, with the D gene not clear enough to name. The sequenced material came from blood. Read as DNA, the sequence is TGTGCCAGCAGCTTAGGGGGTGGGATTGAAGCTTTCTTT. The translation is CASSLGGGIEAFF.